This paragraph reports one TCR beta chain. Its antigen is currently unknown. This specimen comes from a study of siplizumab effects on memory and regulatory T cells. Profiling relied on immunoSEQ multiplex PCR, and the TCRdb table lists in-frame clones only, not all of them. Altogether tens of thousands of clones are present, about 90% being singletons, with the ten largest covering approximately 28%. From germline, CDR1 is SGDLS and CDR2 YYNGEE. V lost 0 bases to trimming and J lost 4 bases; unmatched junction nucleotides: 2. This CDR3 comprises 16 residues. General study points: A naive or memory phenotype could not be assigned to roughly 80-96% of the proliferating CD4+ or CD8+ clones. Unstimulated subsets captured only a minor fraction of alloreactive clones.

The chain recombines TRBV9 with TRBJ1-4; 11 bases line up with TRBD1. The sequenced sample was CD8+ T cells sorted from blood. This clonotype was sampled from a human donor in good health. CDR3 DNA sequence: TGTGCCAGCAGCGTAGAGGGGACAGGGGGTAATGAAAAACTGTTTTTT. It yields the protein CASSVEGTGGNEKLFF. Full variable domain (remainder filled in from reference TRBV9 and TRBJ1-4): DSGVTQTPKHLITATGQRVTLRCSPRSGDLSVYWYQQSLDQGLQFLIQYYNGEERAKGNILERFSAQQFPDLHSELNLSSLELGDSALYFCASSVEGTGGNEKLFFGSGTQLSVL.